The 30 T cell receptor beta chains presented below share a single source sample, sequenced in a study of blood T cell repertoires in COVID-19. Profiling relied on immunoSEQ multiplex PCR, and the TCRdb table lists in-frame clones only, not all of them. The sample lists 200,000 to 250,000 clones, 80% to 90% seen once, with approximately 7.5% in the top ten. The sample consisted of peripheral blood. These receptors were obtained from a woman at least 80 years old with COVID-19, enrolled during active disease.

For the CDR3, the DNA is TGCGCCAGCAGCAAGGAGGGCTTGGATGAAAAACTGTTTTTT. Its translation is CASSKEGLDEKLFF. The rearrangement uses TRBV5-1 and TRBJ1-4; D is ambiguous. This CDR3 spans 14 amino acids. Germline V gene sequence: CDR1 SGHRS, CDR2 YFSETQ. V shed 4 bases and J shed 6 bases, with 13 bases lying between them.

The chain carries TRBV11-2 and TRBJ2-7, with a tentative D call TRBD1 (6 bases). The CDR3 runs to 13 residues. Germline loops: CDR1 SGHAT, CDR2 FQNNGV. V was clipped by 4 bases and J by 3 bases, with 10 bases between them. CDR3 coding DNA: TGTGCCAGCAGCTCGAGGACAGACTACGAGCAGTACTTC. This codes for CASSSRTDYEQYF.

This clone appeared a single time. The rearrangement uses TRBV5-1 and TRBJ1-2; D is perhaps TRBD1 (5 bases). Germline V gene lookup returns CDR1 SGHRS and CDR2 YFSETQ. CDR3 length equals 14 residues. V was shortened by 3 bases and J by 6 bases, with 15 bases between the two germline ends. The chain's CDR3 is CASSWGGEMDGYTF. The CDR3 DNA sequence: TGCGCCAGCAGCTGGGGAGGGGAAATGGATGGCTACACCTTC. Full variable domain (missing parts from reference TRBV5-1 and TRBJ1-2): KAGVTQTPRYLIKTRGQQVTLSCSPISGHRSVSWYQQTPGQGLQFLFEYFSETQRNKGNFPGRFSGRQFSNSRSEMNVSTLELGDSALYLCASSWGGEMDGYTFGSGTRLTVV.

This chain's CDR3 is CASTLGGARNTEAFF. CDR3 coding DNA: TGTGCCAGCACCCTGGGAGGGGCTCGGAACACTGAAGCTTTCTTT. The genes are TRBV6-6 and TRBJ1-1; D is possibly TRBD1 (5 bases). This CDR3 contains 15 residues. Germline V gives CDR1 MNHNY, CDR2 SVGAGI (reference sequence). Trimming pared 7 bases from V and 1 base from J, leaving 16 bases between.

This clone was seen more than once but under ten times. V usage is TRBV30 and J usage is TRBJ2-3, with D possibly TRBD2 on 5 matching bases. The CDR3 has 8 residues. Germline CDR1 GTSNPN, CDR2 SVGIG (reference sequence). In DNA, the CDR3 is TGTTCTGCGGGCCCCCGGTATTTT. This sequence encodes CSAGPRYF.

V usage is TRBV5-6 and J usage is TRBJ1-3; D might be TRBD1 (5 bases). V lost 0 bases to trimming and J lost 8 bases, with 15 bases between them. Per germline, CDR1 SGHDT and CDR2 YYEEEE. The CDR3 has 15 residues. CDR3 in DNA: TGTGCCAGCAGCTTGGCCCCAGGCCCCAGGGACACCATATATTTT. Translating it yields CASSLAPGPRDTIYF.

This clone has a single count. The chain's CDR3 is CARSSVDSPNSYNSPLHF. The DNA of the CDR3 is TGTGCCAGAAGCTCGGTAGACAGTCCTAACTCCTATAATTCACCCCTCCACTTT. This chain uses TRBV5-3 with TRBJ1-6, with D perhaps matching TRBD1 (5 bases). TRBV5-3 is an ORF; its function is uncertain. Trimming pared 3 bases from V and 0 bases from J, leaving 16 bases between. The CDR3 is made up of 18 amino acids.

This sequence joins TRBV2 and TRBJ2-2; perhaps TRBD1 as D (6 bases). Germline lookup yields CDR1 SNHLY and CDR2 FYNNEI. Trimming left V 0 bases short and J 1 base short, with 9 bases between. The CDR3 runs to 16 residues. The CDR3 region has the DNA TGTGCCAGCAGTGAAGCCGGGACACTGAACACCGGGGAGCTGTTTTTT. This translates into CASSEAGTLNTGELFF.

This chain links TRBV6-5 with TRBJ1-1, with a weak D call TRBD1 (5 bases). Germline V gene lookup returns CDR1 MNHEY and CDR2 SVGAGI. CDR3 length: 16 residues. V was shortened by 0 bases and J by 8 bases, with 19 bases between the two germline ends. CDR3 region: CASSYSKGAGRREAFF. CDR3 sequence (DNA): TGTGCCAGCAGTTACTCGAAAGGGGCCGGAAGACGGGAAGCTTTCTTT.

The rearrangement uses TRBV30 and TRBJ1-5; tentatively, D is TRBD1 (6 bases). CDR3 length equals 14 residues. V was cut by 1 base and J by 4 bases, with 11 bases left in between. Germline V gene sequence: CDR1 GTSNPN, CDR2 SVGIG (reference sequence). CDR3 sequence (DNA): TGTGCCTGGAGTGGGAGGGGGGGAAATCAGCCCCAGCATTTT. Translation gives CAWSGRGGNQPQHF.

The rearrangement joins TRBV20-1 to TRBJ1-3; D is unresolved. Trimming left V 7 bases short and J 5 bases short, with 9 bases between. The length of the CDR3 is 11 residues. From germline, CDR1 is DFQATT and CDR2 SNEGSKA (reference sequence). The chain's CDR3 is CSVQRRNTIYF. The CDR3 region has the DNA TGCAGTGTTCAGAGGCGAAACACCATATATTTT.

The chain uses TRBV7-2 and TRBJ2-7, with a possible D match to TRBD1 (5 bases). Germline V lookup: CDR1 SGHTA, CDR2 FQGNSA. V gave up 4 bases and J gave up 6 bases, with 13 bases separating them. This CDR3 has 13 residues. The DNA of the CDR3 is TGTGCCAGCAGCTACCCAGGGCGCGCCGAGCAGTACTTC. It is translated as CASSYPGRAEQYF.

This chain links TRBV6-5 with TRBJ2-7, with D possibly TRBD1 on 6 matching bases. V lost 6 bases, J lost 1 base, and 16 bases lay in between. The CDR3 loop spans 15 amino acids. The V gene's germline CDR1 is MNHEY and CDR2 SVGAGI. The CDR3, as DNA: TGTGCCAGCAGAGGACCGGGACATAAGTCCTACGAGCAGTACTTC. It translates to CASRGPGHKSYEQYF.

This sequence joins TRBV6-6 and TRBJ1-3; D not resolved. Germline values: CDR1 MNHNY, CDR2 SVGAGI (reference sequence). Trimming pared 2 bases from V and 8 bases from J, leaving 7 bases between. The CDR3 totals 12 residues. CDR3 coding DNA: TGTGCCAGCAGTTACACCCCGGACACCATATATTTT. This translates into CASSYTPDTIYF.

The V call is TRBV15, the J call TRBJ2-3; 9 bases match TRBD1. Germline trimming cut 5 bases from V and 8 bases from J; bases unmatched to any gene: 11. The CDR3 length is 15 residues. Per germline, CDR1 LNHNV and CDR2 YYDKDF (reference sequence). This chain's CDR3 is CATSPGTGRKVTQYF. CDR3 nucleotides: TGTGCCACCAGCCCAGGGACAGGGCGTAAGGTTACGCAGTATTTT.

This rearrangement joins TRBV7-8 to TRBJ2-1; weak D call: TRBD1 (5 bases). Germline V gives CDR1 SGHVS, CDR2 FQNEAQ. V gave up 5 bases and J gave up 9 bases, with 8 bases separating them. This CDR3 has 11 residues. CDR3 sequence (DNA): TGTGCCAGCAGCCTAGACAGTGAGCAGTTCTTC. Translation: CASSLDSEQFF. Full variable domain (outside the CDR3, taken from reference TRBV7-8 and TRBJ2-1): GAGVSQSPRYKVAKRGQDVALRCDPISGHVSLFWYQQALGQGPEFLTYFQNEAQLDKSGLPSDRFFAERPEGSVSTLKIQRTQQEDSAVYLCASSLDSEQFFGPGTRLTVL.

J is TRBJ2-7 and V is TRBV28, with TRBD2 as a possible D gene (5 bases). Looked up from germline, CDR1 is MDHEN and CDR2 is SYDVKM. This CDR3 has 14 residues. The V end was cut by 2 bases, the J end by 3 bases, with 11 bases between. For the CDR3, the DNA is TGTGCCAGCAGTTTAAGGCAAGGAGGCTACGAGCAGTACTTC. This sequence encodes CASSLRQGGYEQYF.

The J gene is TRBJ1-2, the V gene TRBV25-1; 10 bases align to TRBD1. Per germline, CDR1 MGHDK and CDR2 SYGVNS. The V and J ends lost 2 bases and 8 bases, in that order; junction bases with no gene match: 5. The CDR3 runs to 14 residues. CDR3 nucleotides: TGTGCCAGCAGTGAACCCGGGACAGGGGAGGGCTACACCTTC. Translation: CASSEPGTGEGYTF.

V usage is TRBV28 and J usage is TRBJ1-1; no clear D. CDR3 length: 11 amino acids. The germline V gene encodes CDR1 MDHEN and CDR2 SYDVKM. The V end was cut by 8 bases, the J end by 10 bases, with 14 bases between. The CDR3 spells CASASRGGAFF. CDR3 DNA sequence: TGTGCCAGCGCCTCCCGGGGAGGAGCTTTCTTT.

The CDR3 DNA reads as TGTGCCAGCAGCTCCTCCCGGGGGGCTCTCTATGGCTACACCTTC. Its translation: CASSSSRGALYGYTF. The V gene is TRBV7-9, the J gene TRBJ1-2, with D possibly being TRBD1 (6 bases). Trimming removed 4 bases from V and 4 bases from J, with 16 bases in between. The length of the CDR3 is 15 residues. The germline gives CDR1 SEHNR, CDR2 FQNEAQ (reference sequence).

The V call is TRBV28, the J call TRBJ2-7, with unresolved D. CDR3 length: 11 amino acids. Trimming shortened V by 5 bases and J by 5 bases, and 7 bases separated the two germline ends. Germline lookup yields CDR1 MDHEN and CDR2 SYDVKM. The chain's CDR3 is CASSTDHEQYF. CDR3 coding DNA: TGTGCCAGCAGTACAGACCACGAGCAGTACTTC.

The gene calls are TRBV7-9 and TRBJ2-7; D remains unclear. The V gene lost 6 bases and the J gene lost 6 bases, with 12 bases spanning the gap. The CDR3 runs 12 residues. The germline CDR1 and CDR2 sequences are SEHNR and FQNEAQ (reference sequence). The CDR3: CASSLSSAEQYF. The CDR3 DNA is TGTGCCAGCAGTCTCTCTAGTGCCGAGCAGTACTTC.

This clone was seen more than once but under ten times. The CDR3 spells CASSLGPSDGYEQYF. DNA for the CDR3: TGTGCCAGCTCCTTGGGGCCTTCGGACGGCTACGAGCAGTACTTC. V usage is TRBV18 and J usage is TRBJ2-7, with D possibly matching TRBD1 (5 bases). Germline V lookup: CDR1 KGHSH, CDR2 LQKENI. The CDR3 covers 15 residues. V lost 6 bases to trimming and J lost 3 bases, with 18 bases between them.

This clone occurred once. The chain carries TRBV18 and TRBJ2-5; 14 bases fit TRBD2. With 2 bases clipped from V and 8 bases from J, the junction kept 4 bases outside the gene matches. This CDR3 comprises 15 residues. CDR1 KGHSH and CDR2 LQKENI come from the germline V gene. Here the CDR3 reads CASSPAGLAGDTQYF. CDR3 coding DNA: TGTGCCAGCTCACCAGCGGGACTAGCGGGGGACACCCAGTACTTC.

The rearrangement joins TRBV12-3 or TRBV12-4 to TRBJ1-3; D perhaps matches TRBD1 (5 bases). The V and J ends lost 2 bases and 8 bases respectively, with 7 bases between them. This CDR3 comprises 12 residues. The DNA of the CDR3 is TGTGCCAGCAGTTTACAGGGATACACCATATATTTT. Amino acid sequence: CASSLQGYTIYF.

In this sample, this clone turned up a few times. The CDR3 DNA is TGTGCCAGCAGCCTAGGGGGCAAAAAAAATGAAAAACTGTTTTTT. The encoded protein is CASSLGGKKNEKLFF. The rearrangement uses TRBV7-6 and TRBJ1-4, with 7 positions matching TRBD1. V gave up 5 bases and J gave up 5 bases; unmatched junction bases: 8. CDR3 length equals 15 residues. Germline assignment: CDR1 SGHVS and CDR2 FNYEAQ.

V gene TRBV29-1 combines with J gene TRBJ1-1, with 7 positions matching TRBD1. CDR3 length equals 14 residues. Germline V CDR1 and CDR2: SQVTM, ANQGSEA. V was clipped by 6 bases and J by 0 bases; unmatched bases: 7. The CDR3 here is CSVPGGIMNTEAFF. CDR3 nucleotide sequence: TGCAGCGTCCCAGGGGGTATCATGAACACTGAAGCTTTCTTT.

As DNA, the CDR3 is TGCAGCGTTGTCTCAAATGTGCCAGGGGTATCTAACTATGGCTACACCTTC. Protein: CSVVSNVPGVSNYGYTF. The rearrangement uses TRBV29-1 and TRBJ1-2; maybe TRBD1 (6 bases). Trimming took 4 bases from V and 0 from J, leaving 21 bases between them. CDR1 SQVTM and CDR2 ANQGSEA come from the germline V gene. The CDR3 length is 17 residues.

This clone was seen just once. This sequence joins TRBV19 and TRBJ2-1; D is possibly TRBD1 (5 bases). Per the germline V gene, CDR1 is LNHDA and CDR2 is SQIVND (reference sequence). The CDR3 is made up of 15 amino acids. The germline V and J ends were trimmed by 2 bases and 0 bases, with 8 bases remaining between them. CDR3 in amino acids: CASSIYRSSYNEQFF. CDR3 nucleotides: TGTGCCAGTAGTATATACAGGAGCTCCTACAATGAGCAGTTCTTC.

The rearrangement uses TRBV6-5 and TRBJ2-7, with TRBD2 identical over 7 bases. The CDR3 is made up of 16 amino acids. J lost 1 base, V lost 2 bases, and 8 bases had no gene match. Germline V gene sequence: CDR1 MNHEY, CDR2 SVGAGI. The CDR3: CASSYAPSGTSYEQYF. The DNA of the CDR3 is TGTGCCAGCAGTTACGCCCCTAGCGGCACTTCCTACGAGCAGTACTTC.